The present T cell receptor beta chain was sequenced within a study of blood T cell repertoires in COVID-19. The assay was immunoSEQ multiplex PCR, and TCRdb's table has in-frame clones only and misses some. The data show over 150,000 clones, around four fifths seen once. V trimming: 3 bases; J trimming: 5 bases; junction bases outside the gene matches: 4. Germline assignment: CDR1 SGHDN and CDR2 FVKESK. The CDR3 contains 14 residues. The sequenced sample was peripheral blood. The rearrangement uses TRBV14 and TRBJ2-5, with 9 bases aligning to TRBD1. The sequence was obtained from a woman of 80 years or more with acute or convalescent COVID-19. In DNA, the CDR3 is TGTGCCAGCAGCCACATAGACAGGGGGGAGACCCAGTACTTC. It is translated as CASSHIDRGETQYF.